The rows below give T cell receptor beta chains drawn from one sample of a study of siplizumab effects on memory and regulatory T cells. Libraries were prepared by immunoSEQ multiplex PCR; TCRdb keeps only in-frame clonotypes and omits some of them. This sample has some 100,000 clones; about 92% occur once, and the top ten carry around 0.68%. Sequenced input: Tregs sorted from blood. Every receptor here comes from a human donor in good health. Both conserved end residues are part of each CDR3. Fields, in order: V gene, J gene, clone size, D gene, CDR3 protein, CDR3 DNA. D genes are given only for firm matches. Clone size is not always given. Where it is, it says once, few, many or a class for expanded clones.

TRBV28	TRBJ2-1	-	-	CASTRGDGEQFF	TGTGCCAGCACAAGGGGTGACGGTGAGCAGTTCTTC
TRBV27	TRBJ2-1	-	TRBD2	CASSLSRLAGINEQFF	TGTGCCAGCAGTTTATCGAGGCTAGCGGGGATCAATGAGCAGTTCTTC
TRBV20-1	TRBJ2-5	-	-	CSASVTETQYF	TGCAGTGCTAGTGTCACGGAGACCCAGTACTTC
TRBV19	TRBJ1-2	-	-	CASTTSYVGYTF	TGTGCCAGTACCACGAGTTACGTTGGCTACACCTTC
TRBV5-1	TRBJ2-7	-	-	CASSPIPGSVYEQYF	TGCGCCAGCAGCCCGATCCCAGGGAGCGTGTACGAGCAGTACTTC
TRBV6-6	TRBJ2-1	-	TRBD2	CASSYFSGRLGNEQFF	TGTGCCAGCAGTTACTTTAGCGGGAGACTGGGCAATGAGCAGTTCTTC
TRBV5-1	TRBJ2-7	-	-	CASSLTSHEQYF	TGCGCCAGCAGCTTGACTAGCCACGAGCAGTACTTC
TRBV5-4	TRBJ2-1	once	TRBD2	CASSQAGTSDNEQFF	TGTGCCAGCAGCCAAGCCGGGACTAGCGACAATGAGCAGTTCTTC
TRBV2	TRBJ2-7	-	-	CASTDSWSGEQYF	TGTGCCAGCACTGACAGTTGGAGTGGCGAGCAGTACTTC
TRBV6-5	TRBJ2-6	once	-	CASSHRAGANVLTF	TGTGCCAGCAGCCACAGGGCTGGGGCCAACGTCCTGACTTTC
TRBV5-4	TRBJ2-2	-	-	CASSSGGQTYTGELFF	TGTGCCAGCAGCTCGGGGGGACAGACCTACACCGGGGAGCTGTTTTTT
TRBV5-4	TRBJ2-3	-	-	CASSLFGGGDTQYF	TGTGCCAGCAGCTTGTTCGGCGGAGGGGATACGCAGTATTTT
TRBV28	TRBJ1-2	-	-	CASSFLSLLFGYTF	TGTGCCAGCAGTTTCTTGTCGTTACTCTTCGGCTACACCTTC
TRBV2	TRBJ2-7	-	-	CASSVGRYEQYF	TGTGCCAGCAGTGTAGGCCGGTACGAGCAGTACTTC
TRBV19	TRBJ2-5	few	TRBD1	CASRTTGQATLGTQYF	TGTGCCAGTAGGACGACTGGACAGGCTACCTTGGGGACCCAGTACTTC
TRBV7-2	TRBJ1-5	-	-	CASSRTWIQPQHF	TGTGCCAGCAGCCGGACCTGGATTCAGCCCCAGCATTTT
TRBV19	TRBJ1-5	once	TRBD1	CASSIGTGGYQPQHF	TGTGCCAGTAGTATCGGGACAGGAGGATATCAGCCCCAGCATTTT
TRBV7-2	TRBJ2-1	few	TRBD2	CASSFTSGRVHGEQFF	TGTGCCAGCAGCTTTACTAGCGGGAGGGTACATGGTGAGCAGTTCTTC
TRBV5-1	TRBJ1-2	-	TRBD1	CASSGQGAIGYTF	TGCGCCAGCAGTGGTCAGGGGGCGATTGGCTACACCTTC
TRBV28	TRBJ2-3	-	TRBD2	CASRTSGRARDTQYF	TGTGCCAGTCGGACTAGCGGGAGGGCCCGGGATACGCAGTATTTT
TRBV18	TRBJ1-5	-	TRBD1	CASSLGGPNQPQHF	TGTGCCAGCTCCCTAGGGGGCCCGAACCAGCCCCAGCATTTT
TRBV18	TRBJ2-7	-	-	CASSPKDEQYF	TGTGCCAGCTCGCCAAAGGACGAGCAGTACTTC
TRBV19	TRBJ1-2	-	-	CASIRPGNNYGYTF	TGTGCCAGTATCCGTCCAGGAAATAACTATGGCTACACCTTC
TRBV5-4	TRBJ2-2	-	-	CASSLGMGGVNTGELFF	TGTGCCAGCAGCTTGGGCATGGGGGGAGTCAACACCGGGGAGCTGTTTTTT
TRBV5-5	TRBJ2-1	-	TRBD2	CASSLVPSGSDEQFF	TGTGCCAGCAGCTTGGTACCTAGCGGGAGCGATGAGCAGTTCTTC
TRBV27	TRBJ2-5	-	TRBD1	CASRSGQGYAETQYF	TGTGCCAGCAGATCGGGACAGGGGTACGCGGAGACCCAGTACTTC